This T cell receptor (beta chain) was sequenced in a study of blood T cell repertoires in COVID-19. Overall study: The United States, Italy and Spain supplied acute and convalescent COVID-19 samples.

Germline CDR1 LNHDA, CDR2 SQIVND (reference sequence). This CDR3 is built from 13 residues. Trimming removed 9 bases from V and 0 bases from J, with 11 bases in between. Methods used by the authors: For nucleated cells, counts were estimated from reference gene primer amplification. Using immunoSEQ multiplex PCR, the repertoire was profiled, and TCRdb retains in-frame clones only, with some absent. For V, J and clone size, that table is used; D and trimming come from the DNA. The sample consists of hundreds of thousands of clones, approximately 83% of them appearing once. This study enrolled people aged about 18 to 90 from under 25 US geographic areas. Two consecutive negative NP/OP PCR tests, clearance, or resolved symptoms defined Cohort 3 recovery.

V is TRBV19 and J is TRBJ1-1; a possible D gene is TRBD1 (6 bases). The sample taken for sequencing was PBMCs or T cells enriched from blood (not recorded which). This clonotype was obtained from a man between 25 and 39 years old who had recovered from COVID-19. Here the CDR3 DNA reads TGTGCCAGCAGAGGACAGCTGAACACTGAAGCTTTCTTT. This translates into CASRGQLNTEAFF.